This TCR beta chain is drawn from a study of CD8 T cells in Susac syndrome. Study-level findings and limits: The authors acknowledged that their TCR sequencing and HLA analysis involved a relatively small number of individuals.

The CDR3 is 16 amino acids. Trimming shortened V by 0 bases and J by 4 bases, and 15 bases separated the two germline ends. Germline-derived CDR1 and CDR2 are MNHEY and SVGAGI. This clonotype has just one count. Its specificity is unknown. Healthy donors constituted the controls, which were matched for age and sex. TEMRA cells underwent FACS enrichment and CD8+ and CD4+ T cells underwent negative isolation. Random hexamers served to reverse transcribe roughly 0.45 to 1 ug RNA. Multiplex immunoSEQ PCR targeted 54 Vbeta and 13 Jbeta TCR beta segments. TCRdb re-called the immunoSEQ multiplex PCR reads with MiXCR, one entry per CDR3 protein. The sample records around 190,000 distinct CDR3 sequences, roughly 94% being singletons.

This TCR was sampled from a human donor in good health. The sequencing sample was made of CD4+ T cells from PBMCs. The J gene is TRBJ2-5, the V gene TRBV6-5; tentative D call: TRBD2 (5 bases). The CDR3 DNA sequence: TGTGCCAGCAGTTACTCGGTTGGGAGAGGAGCAGAGACCCAGTACTTC. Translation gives CASSYSVGRGAETQYF.